This T cell receptor (beta chain) stems from a study of blood T cell repertoires in COVID-19 (dated by TCRdb to about 2020). About the investigation overall: Samples from collaborators originated in the United States, Italy and Spain and spanned both the acute and convalescent phases of COVID-19. Where HLA class I and class II types were available, the types were taken from metadata supplied by the sample provider, not from assay-based typing. Nearly every sample came with metadata listing a de-identified subject ID, COVID-19 status, age in years and sex. The prospective study material was composed of cDNA or gDNA derived from T cells, B-cell-depleted T cells, or PBMCs. A freely available public database, intended as a resource for researchers studying the immune response to SARS-CoV-2, is where the repertoires were released. Subjects who had been exposed to COVID-19, were actively infected with it, or had recovered from it provided the deeply sampled blood TCRbeta repertoires that made up the dataset. Samples came from the ongoing ImmuneRACE study (first 160 participants) plus 1,254 subjects from 6 global collaborators.

Broader findings and caveats from the paper: The amount of clinical and demographic metadata varied by source and participant and was provided uncurated.

TCRbeta CDR3 regions were amplified from genomic DNA using the immunoSEQ Assay, a bias-controlled multiplex PCR. The original pipeline was this. Within the assay, amplification of reference gene primers was used to estimate how many nucleated cells each sample contained. To quantify the absolute abundance of each unique TCRbeta CDR3 rearrangement, sequence reads were collapsed and filtered. For each sample, productive Simpson clonality was calculated by taking the square root of Simpson's diversity index across productive rearrangements. TCRdb mirrors the immuneACCESS table, restricted to in-frame sequences. Some clones are absent from its copies; in checked studies, under half trace to an unresolved V gene, and the reason for the others is unknown. The D gene and trimming were derived from the DNA, and the V and J assignments and clone size from that table. For this sample there are some 71,000 clones; about 80% appear just once. The ten largest clones capture roughly 0.83% of the sample.

For this clone: Its cognate antigen has yet to be identified. Per-base qualities were not stored, and no clone one base away is much larger.

The CDR3, from cysteine to phenylalanine, totals 16 residues. Of the read, only the CDR3 DNA is kept; its 48 bases are in frame from base 1. CDR1 and CDR2 were assigned from the germline V gene as SGHTA and FQGNSA. V gives up 1 base and J gives up 7 bases, and the segment between their germline ends measures 16 bases. The collaborating institutions used their own protocols to collect whole blood in K2EDTA tubes. For TCRbeta analysis, collaborators shipped samples in one of three forms: frozen whole blood, isolated PBMCs, or DNA extracted from either of those sample types. The sequence is built from TRBV7-2 and TRBJ1-4, with a tentative D gene TRBD1 over 6 matching bases. Sequenced material: peripheral blood. This TCR derives from a woman in her 70s with acute or convalescent COVID-19. The DNA sequence reads TGTGCCAGCAGCTTAGGTTTAAGCGGGGGCGGTGAAAAACTGTTTTTT. Its coded protein is CASSLGLSGGGEKLFF.